This passage covers 13 T cell receptor beta chains from one sample sequenced in a study of cytomegalovirus exposure and HLA in healthy donors. Amplification used 60 Vbeta primers and 13 Jbeta primers. The repertoire was sequenced with immunoSEQ multiplex PCR; TCRdb's copy has only in-frame clones and lacks some. The table shows some 120,000 clones, with about 86% occurring only once. The specimen was PBMCs. The origin of the receptors is a woman aged 40-49 years in good health and CMV-seronegative.

This clone has more than one count but fewer than ten. J is TRBJ1-1 and V is TRBV28, with D tentatively TRBD1 (5 bases). The V gene's germline CDR1 is MDHEN and CDR2 SYDVKM. The CDR3 sequence is 12 residues long. Trimming took 7 bases from V and 4 from J, leaving 10 bases between them. The CDR3 spells CASKGKGTEAFF. The CDR3 region has the DNA TGTGCCAGCAAGGGGAAGGGCACTGAAGCTTTCTTT.

CDR3 nucleotide sequence: TGTGCCAGCAGTGACTGGACAGGGCTTAAGAATGAGCAGTTCTTC. Residues: CASSDWTGLKNEQFF. The rearrangement joins TRBV6-1 to TRBJ2-1, with 8 bases matching TRBD1. The CDR3 length is 15 residues. Trimming removed 3 bases from V and 7 bases from J; junction bases left unmatched: 8. CDR1 MNHNS and CDR2 SASEGT come from the germline V gene.

The chain is built from TRBV7-3 and TRBJ1-1; tentatively, D is TRBD1 (5 bases). The CDR3 runs to 13 residues. V was shortened by 5 bases and J by 0 bases, with 7 bases between the two germline ends. The germline gives CDR1 SGHTA, CDR2 FQGTGA. CDR3 loop: CASSRQLNTEAFF. In DNA form, the CDR3 reads TGTGCCAGCAGCCGACAGCTGAACACTGAAGCTTTCTTT.

At least ten counts were recorded for this clone. The V call is TRBV4-2, the J call TRBJ2-5; 9 bases match TRBD2. The V segment lost 0 bases and the J segment 1 base; nucleotides outside the gene matches: 0. Germline assignment: CDR1 LGHNA and CDR2 YNFKEQ. The CDR3 spans 15 residues. As DNA, the CDR3 is TGTGCCAGCAGCCAAGAGCGGGGGGGCCAAGAGACCCAGTACTTC. The encoded protein is CASSQERGGQETQYF.

V is TRBV10-1 and J is TRBJ2-3; D unclear. The CDR3 has 16 amino acids. With 0 bases removed from V and 0 bases from J, the gap between germline ends came to 10 bases. Germline V gene sequence: CDR1 WNHNN, CDR2 SYGVQD (reference sequence). The CDR3 sequence: CASSESATSSTDTQYF. For the CDR3, the DNA is TGCGCCAGCAGTGAGTCCGCGACATCTAGCACAGATACGCAGTATTTT.

This chain joins TRBV7-8 and TRBJ2-3; 7 nucleotides align to TRBD2. Germline V gene lookup returns CDR1 SGHVS and CDR2 FQNEAQ. The CDR3 covers 15 residues. The trim removed 1 base at V and 3 bases at J, leaving 4 bases unmatched. CDR3 residues: CASSLGGSRTDTQYF. As DNA, the CDR3 is TGTGCCAGCAGCTTAGGCGGGAGTAGGACAGATACGCAGTATTTT.

The chain combines TRBV10-2 with TRBJ1-2; 7 bases line up with TRBD1. Trimming at V came to 7 bases and at J to 7 bases, leaving 6 bases not matched to a gene. This CDR3 has 12 residues. Germline CDR1 is WSHSY and CDR2 is SAAADI. Here the CDR3 reads CASKERQGGYTF. The CDR3 DNA reads TGCGCCAGCAAAGAAAGACAGGGTGGCTACACCTTC.

The chain combines TRBV5-4 with TRBJ1-1; 7 bases map to TRBD1. The CDR3 runs to 14 residues. CDR1 is SGHNT, CDR2 YYREEE, per germline (reference sequence). The J segment lost 4 bases and the V segment lost 0 bases, leaving 3 bases of the junction unmatched. CDR3 nucleotides: TGTGCCAGCAGCTTGGGGCAGGGGGGCACTGAAGCTTTCTTT. This encodes CASSLGQGGTEAFF.

This clone was seen more than once but under ten times. The sample carries other DNA sequences with the same CDR3. The rearrangement uses TRBV2 and TRBJ1-2; the match to TRBD1 covers 7 bases. The germline V gene has CDR1 SNHLY and CDR2 FYNNEI. V dropped 1 base and J dropped 5; count of bases not matched to a gene: 1. The CDR3 runs to 13 residues. The CDR3 DNA follows: TGTGCCAGCAGTGAAGAGACAGGGTATGGCTACACCTTC. Translation: CASSEETGYGYTF.

This rearrangement joins TRBV27 to TRBJ2-5; 9 bases align to TRBD1. The end of the DNA is better explained by TRBJ2-7, so the J call may be wrong. The germline CDR1 and CDR2 sequences are MNHEY and SMNVEV (reference sequence). The CDR3 runs to 16 residues. The CDR3, as DNA: TGTGCCAGCAGTTTACTGGACAGGGGAGGGGTCTACGAGCAGTACTTC. It yields the protein CASSLLDRGGVYEQYF.

This chain connects TRBV11-1 to TRBJ2-7; maybe TRBD1 (8 bases). The CDR3 contains 14 residues. The ends were cut back, 5 bases at V and 5 bases at J, with 16 bases in the middle. Germline V gives CDR1 SGHAT, CDR2 FQDESV (reference sequence). The CDR3 bases are TGTGCCAGCAGCACTACAGGGGGGGTGCACGAGCAGTACTTC. The encoded protein is CASSTTGGVHEQYF.

The chain recombines TRBV6-5 with TRBJ2-1; 10 bases are a match to TRBD2. Losses at the gene ends were 6 bases for V and 4 bases for J; bases not matched to a gene: 6. Germline-derived CDR1 and CDR2 are MNHEY and SVGAGI. The CDR3 extends over 15 amino acids. DNA for the CDR3: TGTGCCAGCAGGATCCTAGCGGGAGATTACAATGAGCAGTTCTTC. Protein: CASRILAGDYNEQFF.

The chain employs TRBV5-6 and TRBJ2-3; 8 nucleotides line up with TRBD2. This CDR3 is 15 amino acids long. Germline CDR1 is SGHDT and CDR2 is YYEEEE. Unmatched junction bases numbered 5, after V lost 4 bases and J lost 1 base. CDR3 protein: CASSLRAGGTDTQYF. The CDR3 DNA is TGTGCCAGCAGCCTGAGAGCGGGGGGCACAGATACGCAGTATTTT.